These 28 T cell receptor beta chains were sequenced from one sample in a study of T cells in Graves' hyperthyroidism and ophthalmopathy (dated by TCRdb to about 2019). Library prep was done by multiplex PCR. Sequenced on an Illumina HiSeq 2000. Amplification of TCR beta CDR3 regions was carried out from RNA transcripts. A first-round RT-PCR of the TCR CDR3 used the HTBI primer set with the Qiagen OneStep RT-PCR kit. The public sequencing data were trimmed at Q25 with fastp and processed into clonotypes with MiXCR by TCRdb, which kept only in-frame beta chains. Each CDR3 protein appears once, grouped with its most common genes and DNA. This sample is represented by 550,000 to 800,000 distinct CDR3 sequences; about 18% of them were singletons. Roughly a sixth of the sample lies in the top ten. Material for sequencing was blood. These receptors were taken from a man aged 50-60 years with Graves' hyperthyroidism.

This clonotype was seen only a few times. The V gene is TRBV24-1, the J gene TRBJ2-1; TRBD2 is a possible D gene (5 bases). The germline V gene has CDR1 KGHDR and CDR2 SFDVKD. Trimming cost V 0 bases and J 6 bases, with 20 bases left between them. This CDR3 contains 18 residues. The CDR3 sequence is CATSDLARSEGLGNEQFF. As DNA, the CDR3 is TGTGCCACCAGTGATTTGGCCCGTTCCGAGGGTTTGGGCAATGAGCAGTTCTTC.

In this sample, this clonotype turned up many times. The chain has TRBV9 and TRBJ2-2; 7 positions match TRBD1. Germline CDR1 and CDR2: SGDLS and YYNGEE. Unmatched junction bases numbered 10, after V lost 0 bases and J lost 5 bases. The CDR3 sequence is 17 residues long. CDR3 residues: CASSVGLQGSRTGELFF. For the CDR3, the DNA is TGTGCCAGCAGCGTAGGATTACAGGGGTCGAGAACCGGGGAGCTGTTTTTT.

This clonotype came up many times. This sequence joins TRBV10-3 and TRBJ2-5, with D perhaps matching TRBD1 (7 bases). V lost 0 bases and J 2 bases, leaving 10 bases between the germline ends. The germline CDR1 and CDR2 sequences are ENHRY and SYGVKD. The length of the CDR3 is 15 residues. For the CDR3, the DNA is TGTGCCATCAGTGAGTCGGGGGGACAGCAAGAGACCCAGTACTTC. This sequence encodes CAISESGGQQETQYF.

This clonotype came up many times. The chain uses TRBV28 and TRBJ2-1; D gene unclear. Per germline, CDR1 MDHEN and CDR2 SYDVKM. CDR3 length: 15 residues. V lost 6 bases and J 2 bases, leaving 14 bases between the germline ends. For the CDR3, the DNA is TGTGCCAGCAGCCCGGCTGCTGGCCCCTACAATGAGCAGTTCTTC. It codes for CASSPAAGPYNEQFF.

This clonotype showed up many times. The chain has TRBV28 and TRBJ2-3; D not resolved. CDR1 is MDHEN and CDR2 is SYDVKM in the germline V gene. Trimming removed 6 bases at V and 2 bases at J, with 9 bases between. The CDR3 runs to 13 residues. The DNA for the CDR3 is TGTGCCAGCAGAGGCGGAATCACAGATACGCAGTATTTT. This gives the protein CASRGGITDTQYF.

The sample holds many counts of this clonotype. The chain recombines TRBV11-2 with TRBJ2-3; possible D gene TRBD2, 5 bases. The germline gives CDR1 SGHAT, CDR2 FQNNGV. V was clipped by 1 base and J by 1 base, with 12 bases between them. The CDR3 runs to 16 residues. CDR3 sequence reads: CASSLVGVGGTDTQYF. CDR3 bases: TGTGCCAGCAGCTTAGTGGGTGTCGGGGGCACAGATACGCAGTATTTT.

V and J are TRBV28 and TRBJ1-2; D is ambiguous. Trimming pared 8 bases from V and 3 bases from J, leaving 13 bases between. The CDR3 covers 13 residues. CDR1 and CDR2 (germline): MDHEN, SYDVKM. The CDR3 DNA is TGTGCCAGCGGGGAGTCCGTGGACTATGGCTACACCTTC. It is translated as CASGESVDYGYTF.

This clonotype was seen ten or more times. The rearrangement links TRBV28 to TRBJ1-1; 11 nucleotides align to TRBD1. This CDR3 is built from 16 residues. CDR1 and CDR2 (germline): MDHEN, SYDVKM. After removal of 4 bases from V and 5 bases from J, the junction contained 9 bases not matched to a gene. The CDR3 DNA follows: TGTGCCAGCAGTTACCCCTACGGACAGGGGGCGACTGAAGCTTTCTTT. It encodes CASSYPYGQGATEAFF.

The chain carries TRBV20-1 and TRBJ2-7; 7 nucleotides align to TRBD1. Unmatched junction bases numbered 8, after V lost 0 bases and J lost 6 bases. CDR1 and CDR2 from the germline V gene are DFQATT and SNEGSKA (reference sequence). The CDR3 runs to 14 residues. The chain's CDR3 is CSARELQGLGEQYF. The CDR3 coding sequence is TGCAGTGCTAGAGAGCTACAGGGGTTGGGCGAGCAGTACTTC.

In this sample, this clonotype turned up many times. The gene calls are TRBV12-3 or TRBV12-4 and TRBJ1-5, with TRBD1 matching over 7 bases. This CDR3 has 14 amino acids. V lost 6 bases to trimming and J lost 3 bases; unmatched junction nucleotides: 5. DNA for the CDR3: TGTGCCAGCAGGCTGGGACAGCTCAATCAGCCCCAGCATTTT. Its translation is CASRLGQLNQPQHF.

The V gene is TRBV20-1, the J gene TRBJ1-1; D is possibly TRBD1 (5 bases). With 6 bases removed from V and 4 bases from J, the gap between germline ends came to 15 bases. The length of the CDR3 is 13 residues. The germline V gene encodes CDR1 DFQATT and CDR2 SNEGSKA (reference sequence). The CDR3 reads CSAPSHGATEAFF. CDR3 in DNA: TGCAGTGCCCCTTCACACGGGGCCACTGAAGCTTTCTTT.

This clonotype was seen many times. The chain links TRBV2 to TRBJ1-2; 7 bases are a match to TRBD1. Germline-derived CDR1 and CDR2 are SNHLY and FYNNEI. Trimming cost V 4 bases and J 8 bases; bases outside gene matches: 7. CDR3 size: 13 residues. CDR3 amino acids: CASSGTGLYGYTF. In DNA form, the CDR3 reads TGTGCCAGCAGTGGGACAGGTTTATACGGCTACACCTTC. The full variable domain, in which reference TRBV2 and TRBJ1-2 provide the parts outside the CDR3, is EPEVTQTPSHQVTQMGQEVILRCVPISNHLYFYWYRQILGQKVEFLVSFYNNEISEKSEIFDDQFSVERPDGSNFTLKIRSTKLEDSAMYFCASSGTGLYGYTFGSGTRLTVV.

In its sample, this clonotype was seen many times. The chain joins TRBV6-2 or TRBV6-3 to TRBJ2-1, with a tentative D call TRBD2 (5 bases). Trimming took 0 bases from V and 6 from J, leaving 12 bases between them. There are 15 residues in the CDR3. Looked up from germline, CDR1 is MNHEY and CDR2 is SVGEGT. The CDR3 reads CASSYSEGSINEQFF. CDR3 sequence (DNA): TGTGCCAGCAGTTACTCAGAGGGATCGATCAATGAGCAGTTCTTC.

This clonotype was observed many times. The chain employs TRBV19 and TRBJ1-2; D not resolved. CDR1 is LNHDA, CDR2 SQIVND, per germline (reference sequence). The length of the CDR3 is 14 residues. V gave up 6 bases and J gave up 5 bases, with 16 bases separating them. The DNA for the CDR3 is TGTGCCAGTAGCCCGACGGACGGAGCTTATGGCTACACCTTC. Amino acid sequence: CASSPTDGAYGYTF.

Ten or more counts support this clonotype. The chain employs TRBV19 and TRBJ1-1, with 7 bases fitting TRBD1. The CDR3 is 14 residues long. Germline V CDR1 and CDR2: LNHDA, SQIVND (reference sequence). V was clipped by 3 bases and J by 5 bases; unmatched bases: 6. The CDR3 region is CASSMRQGRTEAFF. The CDR3 coding sequence is TGTGCCAGTAGTATGAGACAGGGTAGGACTGAAGCTTTCTTT.

The sample holds many counts of this clonotype. This chain connects TRBV13 to TRBJ2-7; D is undetermined. Between the trimmed V and J ends, which lost 5 bases and 2 bases, there was a span of 13 bases. Germline CDR1 reads PRHDT; CDR2 reads FYEKMQ (reference sequence). The CDR3 covers 14 residues. The CDR3 is CASSRMGSTYEQYF. The CDR3 DNA reads TGTGCCAGCAGCCGGATGGGGTCTACCTACGAGCAGTACTTC. Using reference TRBV13 and TRBJ2-7 for the parts outside the CDR3, the full variable domain is AAGVIQSPRHLIKEKRETATLKCYPIPRHDTVYWYQQGPGQDPQFLISFYEKMQSDKGSIPDRFSAQQFSDYHSELNMSSLELGDSALYFCASSRMGSTYEQYFGPGTRLTVT.

This clonotype occurred many times. The chain recombines TRBV6-1 with TRBJ2-7; TRBD1 matches 7 bases. V gave up 7 bases and J gave up 5 bases; unmatched junction bases: 8. The CDR3 spans 13 residues. Germline V lookup: CDR1 MNHNS, CDR2 SASEGT. CDR3 in DNA: TGTGCCAGCACCGACGGGCAGGGGGACGAGCAGTACTTC. Protein product: CASTDGQGDEQYF.

This clonotype was counted ten times or more. The chain carries TRBV5-1 and TRBJ2-7; D possibly uses TRBD1 or TRBD2 (5 bases each). The CDR3 is made up of 15 amino acids. V was clipped by 0 bases and J by 0 bases, with 10 bases between them. Looked up from germline, CDR1 is SGHRS and CDR2 is YFSETQ. CDR3: CASSLDGTRSYEQYF. The CDR3 nucleotides read TGCGCCAGCAGCTTGGACGGGACCCGCTCCTACGAGCAGTACTTC.

This clonotype was picked up many times. This chain uses TRBV28 with TRBJ2-7, with TRBD2 as a possible D gene (7 bases). V lost 3 bases and J 6 bases, leaving 12 bases between the germline ends. This CDR3 comprises 13 residues. The V gene's germline CDR1 is MDHEN and CDR2 SYDVKM. CDR3 protein: CASSFRGAGEQYF. DNA of the CDR3: TGTGCCAGCAGTTTCCGGGGGGCTGGCGAGCAGTACTTC. The full variable domain, its missing parts supplied by reference TRBV28 and TRBJ2-7, is DVKVTQSSRYLVKRTGEKVFLECVQDMDHENMFWYRQDPGLGLRLIYFSYDVKMKEKGDIPEGYSVSREKKERFSLILESASTNQTSMYLCASSFRGAGEQYFGPGTRLTVT.

This chain joins TRBV9 and TRBJ2-3; 7 bases agree with TRBD2. The trim removed 0 bases at V and 4 bases at J, leaving 11 bases unmatched. The CDR3 extends over 17 amino acids. Germline loops: CDR1 SGDLS, CDR2 YYNGEE. CDR3 loop: CASSVAGGYIGSDTQYF. The CDR3 nucleotides read TGTGCCAGCAGCGTAGCGGGGGGATACATTGGCTCAGATACGCAGTATTTT.

This clonotype was seen at least ten times. The V call is TRBV25-1, the J call TRBJ1-1; no clear D gene. Germline CDR1 MGHDK, CDR2 SYGVNS. The ends were cut back, 3 bases at V and 10 bases at J, with 15 bases in the middle. This CDR3 comprises 13 residues. CDR3 in amino acids: CASSEPLRVTAFF. The CDR3 coding sequence is TGTGCCAGCAGTGAGCCGCTTAGGGTCACAGCTTTCTTT.

The chain couples TRBV7-9 to TRBJ2-1; D call uncertain. Germline lookup yields CDR1 SEHNR and CDR2 FQNEAQ (reference sequence). The CDR3 loop spans 17 amino acids. With 8 bases removed from V and 1 base from J, the gap between germline ends came to 21 bases. DNA of the CDR3: TGTGCCAGCTTAGGGTCGGCAGTGGGTTCGTCCTACAATGAGCAGTTCTTC. Protein: CASLGSAVGSSYNEQFF.

This chain connects TRBV29-1 to TRBJ2-6, with D possibly matching TRBD1 (6 bases). The CDR3 is made up of 13 amino acids. Germline CDR1 is SQVTM and CDR2 is ANQGSEA. The V end was cut by 3 bases, the J end by 4 bases, with 7 bases between. CDR3: CSVDDRGANVLTF. The DNA of the CDR3 is TGCAGCGTTGACGACAGGGGGGCCAACGTCCTGACTTTC.

This clonotype is a singleton in its sample. This chain connects TRBV6-2 or TRBV6-3 to TRBJ1-1, with D unclear. Deletions cut 5 bases from V and 8 bases from J, with 12 bases between. This CDR3 spans 12 amino acids. Germline CDR1 and CDR2: MNHEY and SVGEGT. CDR3 sequence (DNA): TGTGCCAGCAGTCCCGGACTGGGAGAAGCTTTCTTT. This translates into CASSPGLGEAFF.

In DNA, the CDR3 is TGCAGCGTTGAGACGGGTTGCCCGCCCCAGCATTTT. Residues: CSVETGCPPQHF. The genes are TRBV29-1 and TRBJ1-5; D gene uncertain. The CDR3 is 12 residues long. In germline, CDR1 is SQVTM, CDR2 ANQGSEA. The V gene lost 3 bases and the J gene lost 9 bases, with 12 bases spanning the gap.

V usage is TRBV29-1 and J usage is TRBJ2-3; possible D gene TRBD2, 6 bases. This CDR3 comprises 13 residues. The V end lost 6 bases, the J end lost 5 bases, and 15 bases lay between the germline ends. The V gene's germline CDR1 is SQVTM and CDR2 ANQGSEA. The CDR3 DNA follows: TGCAGCGTCCGGGACTCTCGACAAGATACGCAGTATTTT. Protein sequence: CSVRDSRQDTQYF.

This clonotype has at least ten counts. V usage is TRBV12-3 or TRBV12-4 and J usage is TRBJ2-1; 7 nucleotides line up with TRBD1. The CDR3 extends over 12 amino acids. V lost 5 bases, J lost 9 bases, and 4 bases stayed unmatched. The CDR3 nucleotides read TGTGCCAGCAGTCTTCAGGGGGTTGAGCAGTTCTTC. It codes for CASSLQGVEQFF.

Ten or more counts support this clonotype. CDR3 amino acids: CASSLDSPSYEQYF. The CDR3 region has the DNA TGCGCCAGCAGCTTGGACAGTCCCTCCTACGAGCAGTACTTC. The chain uses TRBV5-1 and TRBJ2-7; D is ambiguous. Germline CDR1 SGHRS, CDR2 YFSETQ. There are 14 residues in the CDR3. V lost 0 bases to trimming and J lost 0 bases, with 7 bases between them.